Listed below are T cell receptor beta chains from one sample, sequenced in a study of cytomegalovirus exposure and HLA in healthy donors. Some clones are missing from TCRdb's copy, which holds only in-frame ones; the method was immunoSEQ multiplex PCR. The sample has over 150,000 clones; 70% to 90% are singletons. Sequencing was carried out using PBMCs. The source of these receptors is a woman younger than 45 in good health and CMV-seronegative. Each CDR3 is given with its conserved first and last residue. The D gene is left open where the match is weak. Size is omitted from some rows. Given values are once, few, many or a class for expanded clones.

D	V	size	J	CDR3	DNA
-	TRBV27	once	TRBJ2-7	CASTSGGEQYF	TGTGCCAGCACGTCGGGTGGGGAGCAGTACTTC
TRBD1	TRBV5-1	-	TRBJ2-7	CASSLGDRGLWYEQYF	TGCGCCAGCAGCTTGGGGGACAGGGGGCTTTGGTACGAGCAGTACTTC
-	TRBV6-5	-	TRBJ2-2	CASSYGRGELFF	TGTGCCAGCAGTTATGGGAGGGGGGAGCTGTTTTTT
TRBD1	TRBV7-9	-	TRBJ2-7	CASSLDGTGKVHEQYF	TGTGCCAGCAGCTTAGATGGGACAGGCAAAGTCCACGAGCAGTACTTC
TRBD2	TRBV5-1	-	TRBJ2-1	CASSLLADGEQFF	TGCGCCAGCAGCTTACTAGCGGACGGTGAGCAGTTCTTC
-	TRBV7-2	-	TRBJ1-3	CASSREGTGNTIYF	TGTGCCAGCAGCCGCGAGGGAACTGGAAACACCATATATTTT
TRBD1	TRBV25-1	-	TRBJ1-6	CASSEPGTGNSPLHF	TGTGCCAGCAGTGAACCTGGGACAGGGAATTCCCCCCTCCACTTT
-	TRBV6-5	-	TRBJ2-5	CASSYSVGAGETQYF	TGTGCCAGCAGTTACTCAGTGGGGGCCGGAGAGACCCAGTACTTC
TRBD1	TRBV4-3	-	TRBJ1-5	CASSQGYDRDNQPQHF	TGCGCCAGCAGCCAAGGATACGACAGGGACAATCAGCCCCAGCATTTT
-	TRBV28	-	TRBJ1-1	CASSAPGNTEAFF	TGTGCCAGCAGTGCCCCAGGGAACACTGAAGCTTTCTTT
TRBD1	TRBV20-1	-	TRBJ2-5	CSAGDRETQYF	TGCAGTGCCGGGGACAGAGAGACCCAGTACTTC
TRBD1	TRBV5-6	-	TRBJ2-7	CASSDRQGAIHEQYF	TGTGCCAGCAGCGATAGACAGGGGGCAATCCACGAGCAGTACTTC
TRBD2	TRBV7-9	-	TRBJ2-3	CASSVSGGALGDTQYF	TGTGCCAGCAGCGTAAGCGGGGGGGCCCTCGGAGATACGCAGTATTTT
TRBD1	TRBV19	-	TRBJ1-1	CASSNQGAMNTEAFF	TGTGCCAGTAGTAATCAGGGGGCGATGAACACTGAAGCTTTCTTT
-	TRBV5-5	-	TRBJ2-5	CASSLRGQETQYF	TGTGCCAGCAGCTTGCGGGGACAAGAGACCCAGTACTTC
TRBD2	TRBV27	-	TRBJ2-3	CASRLSGGSIYF	TGTGCCAGCAGACTTAGCGGGGGCTCGATTTATTTT
-	TRBV15	once	TRBJ2-7	CATSRDLGAAEQYF	TGTGCCACCAGCAGAGATTTGGGGGCGGCCGAGCAGTACTTC
TRBD1	TRBV5-4	-	TRBJ1-1	CASSIQGAPAEAFF	TGTGCCAGCAGCATACAGGGGGCCCCCGCTGAAGCTTTCTTT
-	TRBV6-6	-	TRBJ1-2	CATQGMDYGYTF	TGTGCCACACAGGGTATGGACTATGGCTACACCTTC
-	TRBV2	-	TRBJ1-3	CASRPSGSGNTIYF	TGTGCCAGCCGACCTTCAGGGTCCGGAAACACCATATATTTT
-	TRBV4-3	-	TRBJ2-1	CASSQDRSPVEQFF	TGCGCCAGCAGCCAAGATAGAAGTCCGGTTGAGCAGTTCTTC
-	TRBV7-9	-	TRBJ2-7	CASSPGGYEQYF	TGTGCCAGCAGCCCCGGAGGCTACGAGCAGTACTTC
-	TRBV21-1	-	TRBJ2-1	CASSKERQGRNEQFF	TGTGCCAGCAGCAAAGAGCGACAGGGTAGGAATGAGCAGTTCTTC
TRBD2	TRBV5-8	-	TRBJ2-5	CASSLVGGETQYF	TGTGCCAGCAGCTTGGTGGGGGGGGAGACCCAGTACTTC